This T cell receptor beta chain is drawn from a study of blood T cell repertoires in COVID-19 (dated by TCRdb to the early 2020s). The study in broad terms: Collaborator samples came from the United States, Italy and Spain and covered acute and convalescent phases of COVID-19. Nearly every sample came with metadata listing a de-identified subject ID, COVID-19 status, age in years and sex. The repertoires were made available in a free public database intended to serve as a resource for research on the immune response to SARS-CoV-2. The dataset comprised deeply sampled blood TCRbeta repertoires from subjects exposed to, actively infected with, or recovered from COVID-19. The prospective study material was composed of cDNA or gDNA derived from T cells, B-cell-depleted T cells, or PBMCs. HLA class I and class II types, where available, came from metadata supplied by the sample provider rather than from assay-based typing. Samples came from the ongoing ImmuneRACE study (first 160 participants) plus 1,254 subjects from 6 global collaborators. General conclusions and limits of the study: Clinical and demographic metadata were provided uncurated, with the amount varying by source and participant.

Whole blood was collected in K2EDTA tubes by collaborating institutions according to the institutions' own protocols. For TCRbeta analysis, collaborators shipped samples in one of three forms: frozen whole blood, isolated PBMCs, or DNA extracted from either of those sample types. To note about this clone: This clone's antigen is unknown. The record has no base qualities; no much larger clone is one base away.

TCRbeta CDR3 regions were amplified from genomic DNA using the immunoSEQ Assay, a bias-controlled multiplex PCR. Processing in the source paper ran as follows. Within the assay, amplification of reference gene primers was used to estimate how many nucleated cells each sample contained. To quantify the absolute abundance of each unique TCRbeta CDR3 rearrangement, sequence reads were collapsed and filtered. For each sample, productive Simpson clonality was calculated as the square root of Simpson's diversity index across productive rearrangements. The immuneACCESS repertoire file appears here via TCRdb, limited to in-frame rearrangements. These files lack a portion of the clones; in checked studies, under half of the deficit traces to unresolved V genes, and the cause of the others is not known. V, J and clone size are taken as reported in that table, and D and trimming were inferred from the DNA itself. This sample is represented by a few hundred thousand clones; about 85% of them were singletons. The top ten constitute about 0.91% of the sample.

Including cysteine and phenylalanine, the CDR3 has 15 amino acids. Only the CDR3 portion is preserved as DNA: 45 bases, with reading frame beginning at the first base. Here V drops 4 bases and J drops 6 bases, and the junction holds 10 bases not matched to any gene. The germline V gene encodes CDR1 SGDLS and CDR2 YYNGEE. Sequencing used peripheral blood. Here the chain combines TRBV9 and TRBJ2-7, with 10 middle bases fitting TRBD1. This clonotype was sampled from a man aged 40-55 years with acute or convalescent COVID-19. The CDR3 reads CASSFGTGVRGEQYF. The DNA is TGTGCCAGCAGCTTCGGGACAGGGGTGCGGGGCGAGCAGTACTTC.